Reported below is one TCR beta chain. The entry originates in a study of early T cells in non-severe SARS-CoV-2 infection. Separate cDNA molecules each had unique molecular identifiers attached to them. Using its own MiXCR run on the 5' RACE reads, TCRdb lists one record per CDR3 protein. The data contain tens of thousands of distinct CDR3 sequences, roughly a tenth of them singletons. The V end was cut by 2 bases, the J end by 4 bases, with 7 bases between. Germline V CDR1 and CDR2: MNHNS, SASEGT. The CDR3 sequence is 13 residues long. V usage is TRBV6-1 and J usage is TRBJ2-3, with D unclear. The sequence came from an adult who was a healthcare worker with PCR-confirmed SARS-CoV-2 infection or an uninfected control (not recorded which). Sequencing input: whole blood. The CDR3 protein is CASSEPTPDTQYF. For the CDR3, the DNA is TGTGCCAGCAGTGAACCCACCCCAGATACGCAGTATTTT.